The clone carrying this T cell receptor beta chain turned up a few times. One junction end does not reproduce the germline sequence, and a read error may be involved. The sample originates from a study of tumor-infiltrating lymphocytes in primary liver carcinoma. The tissue used was unsorted bulk material of roughly 17-33 mg. RNA and DNA were co-extracted from it with the AllPrep DNA/RNA mini kit. Cases comprised patients with primary liver carcinoma who received surgical resection. The researchers produced TCR beta cDNA from around 500 ng total RNA with a constant-region primer. Sequencing libraries for TCR beta derived from three nested multiplex PCR rounds that used slightly modified ARM-PCR. PCR rounds one and two used TRBV1-TRBV30 forward primers with a C-beta reverse primer for 9 to 10 cycles each. From the multiplex PCR reads, TCRdb called clonotypes with MiXCR, one entry per CDR3 protein. The table shows roughly 80,000 distinct CDR3 sequences, with under 75% occurring only once.

The length of the CDR3 is 16 residues. Germline values: CDR1 SGHAT, CDR2 FQNNGV. The V call is TRBV11-2, the J call TRBJ2-3, with 9 bases lining up with TRBD2. The material sequenced was tumor-adjacent normal liver tissue. The receptor was derived from a man aged 40-55 years with primary liver carcinoma and hepatitis B virus infection. CDR3 nucleotides: TGTGCCAGCAGCTTAGTCCTAGCGGGGAGCACAGATACGCAGTGTTTT. Its protein product is CASSLVLAGSTDTQCF. Full variable domain (missing parts from reference TRBV11-2 and TRBJ2-3): EAGVAQSPRYKIIEKRQSVAFWCNPISGHATLYWYQQILGQGPKLLIQFQNNGVVDDSQLPKDRFSAERLKGVDSTLKIQPAKLEDSAVYLCASSLVLAGSTDTQCFGPGTRLTVL.